Included here is one T cell receptor (beta chain) sequence, with context. This sample is drawn from a study of CD8 T cells in Susac syndrome. It was with random hexamers that 0.5 to 1 ug RNA was reverse transcribed. MiXCR, run by TCRdb on the immunoSEQ multiplex PCR reads, gives a single entry per CDR3 protein. This sample has some 200,000 distinct CDR3 sequences, with 95% found just once. This CDR3 is built from 11 residues. Germline V gives CDR1 DFQATT, CDR2 SNEGSKA (reference sequence). V was pared by 0 bases and J by 1 base, with 1 base between. The receptor was derived from a human donor with multiple sclerosis. Sequenced input: CD4+ T cells from PBMCs. The chain is built from TRBV20-1 and TRBJ2-7, with D uncertain. The CDR3 reads CSARESYEQYF. The CDR3 nucleotides are TGCAGTGCTAGAGAATCCTACGAGCAGTACTTC.